This TCR beta chain was identified in a study of vaccination and CD4 T cells after COVID-19. Looking at the study overall: Comprising six males and four females, the convalescent participants counted two Hispanic individuals among them. The post-COVID sampling time was a median approximately 3.5 months after diagnosis, ranging from 35 to 161.

Germline V gene data show CDR1 as SEHNR and CDR2 as FQNEAQ (reference sequence). Trimming cost V 4 bases and J 10 bases, with 17 bases left between them. The CDR3 runs 15 residues. With regard to this clonotype: The antigen is not known.

Noted treatment: approximately nine-day PBMC culture with coronavirus spike peptide pools or control peptides (ViraFEST assay). In the ViraFEST assay, peptide-pool expansion preceded TCR sequencing of expanded clonotypes. Some 2.2 million PBMCs were grown per well alongside about 10 IU/ml IL-2 and about 9.5 ug/ml peptide pools. Cultured CD4+ T cell DNA underwent sequencing with the Oncomine TCR Beta short-read assay. TCRdb re-derived calls from the PCR reads in MiXCR, one entry per CDR3 protein. Of 13,000 to 15,000 distinct CDR3 sequences listed, around 60% are singletons. Sequencing was done on a sample of CD4+ T cells from blood, cultured in vitro. This clonotype was obtained from a human donor who had recovered from COVID-19. The J gene is TRBJ1-6, the V gene TRBV7-9; weak D call: TRBD1 (6 bases). In DNA form, the CDR3 reads TGTGCCAGCAGCTCCGGACAGCTGTTAGGATCACCCCTCCACTTT. It codes for CASSSGQLLGSPLHF.